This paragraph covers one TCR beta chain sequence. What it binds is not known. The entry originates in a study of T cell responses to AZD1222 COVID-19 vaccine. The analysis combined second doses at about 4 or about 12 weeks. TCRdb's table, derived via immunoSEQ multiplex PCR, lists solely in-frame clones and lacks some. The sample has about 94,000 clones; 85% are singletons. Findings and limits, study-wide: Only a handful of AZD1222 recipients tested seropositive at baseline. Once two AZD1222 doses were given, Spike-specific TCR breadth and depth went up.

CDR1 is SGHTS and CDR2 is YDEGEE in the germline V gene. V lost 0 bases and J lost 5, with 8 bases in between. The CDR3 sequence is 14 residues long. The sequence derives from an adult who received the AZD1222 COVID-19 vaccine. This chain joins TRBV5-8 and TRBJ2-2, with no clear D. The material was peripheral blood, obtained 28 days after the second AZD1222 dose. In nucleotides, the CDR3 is TGTGCCAGCAGCTTGGCCTTCAGAACCGGGGAGCTGTTTTTT. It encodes CASSLAFRTGELFF.